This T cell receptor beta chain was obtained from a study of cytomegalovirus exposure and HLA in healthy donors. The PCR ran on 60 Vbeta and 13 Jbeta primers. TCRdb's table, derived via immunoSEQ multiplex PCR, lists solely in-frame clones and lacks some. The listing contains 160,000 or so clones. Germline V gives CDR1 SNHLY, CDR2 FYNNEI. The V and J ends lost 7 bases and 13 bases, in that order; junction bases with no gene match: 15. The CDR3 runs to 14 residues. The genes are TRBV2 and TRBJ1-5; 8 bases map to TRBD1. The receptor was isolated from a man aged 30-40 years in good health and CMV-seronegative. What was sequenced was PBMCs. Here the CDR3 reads CASITGTGDDKQHF. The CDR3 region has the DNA TGTGCCAGCATTACCGGGACAGGTGACGACAAACAGCATTTT. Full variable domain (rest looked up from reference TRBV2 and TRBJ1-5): EPEVTQTPSHQVTQMGQEVILRCVPISNHLYFYWYRQILGQKVEFLVSFYNNEISEKSEIFDDQFSVERPDGSNFTLKIRSTKLEDSAMYFCASITGTGDDKQHFGDGTRLSIL.